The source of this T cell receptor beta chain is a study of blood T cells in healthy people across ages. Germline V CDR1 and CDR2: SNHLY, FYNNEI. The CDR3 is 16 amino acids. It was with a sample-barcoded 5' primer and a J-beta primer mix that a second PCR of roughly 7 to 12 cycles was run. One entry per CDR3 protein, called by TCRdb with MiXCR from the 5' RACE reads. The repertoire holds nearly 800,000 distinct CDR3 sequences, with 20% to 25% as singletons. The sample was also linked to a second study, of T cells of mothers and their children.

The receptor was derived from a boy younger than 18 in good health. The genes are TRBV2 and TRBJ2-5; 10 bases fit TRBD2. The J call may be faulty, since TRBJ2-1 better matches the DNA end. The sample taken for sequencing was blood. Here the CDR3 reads CASSDATSGFYNEQFF. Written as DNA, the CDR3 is TGTGCCAGCAGCGACGCGACTAGCGGGTTTTACAATGAGCAGTTCTTC.